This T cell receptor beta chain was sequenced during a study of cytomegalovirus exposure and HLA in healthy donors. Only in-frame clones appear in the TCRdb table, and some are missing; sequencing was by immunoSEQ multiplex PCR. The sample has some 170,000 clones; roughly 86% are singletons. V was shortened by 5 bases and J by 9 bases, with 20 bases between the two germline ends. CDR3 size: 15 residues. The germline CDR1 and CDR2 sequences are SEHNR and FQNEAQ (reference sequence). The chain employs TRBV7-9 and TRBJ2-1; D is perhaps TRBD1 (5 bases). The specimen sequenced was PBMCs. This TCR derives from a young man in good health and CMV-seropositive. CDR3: CASSPAMTELREQFF. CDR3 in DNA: TGTGCCAGCAGCCCTGCAATGACAGAGTTGCGTGAGCAGTTCTTC.